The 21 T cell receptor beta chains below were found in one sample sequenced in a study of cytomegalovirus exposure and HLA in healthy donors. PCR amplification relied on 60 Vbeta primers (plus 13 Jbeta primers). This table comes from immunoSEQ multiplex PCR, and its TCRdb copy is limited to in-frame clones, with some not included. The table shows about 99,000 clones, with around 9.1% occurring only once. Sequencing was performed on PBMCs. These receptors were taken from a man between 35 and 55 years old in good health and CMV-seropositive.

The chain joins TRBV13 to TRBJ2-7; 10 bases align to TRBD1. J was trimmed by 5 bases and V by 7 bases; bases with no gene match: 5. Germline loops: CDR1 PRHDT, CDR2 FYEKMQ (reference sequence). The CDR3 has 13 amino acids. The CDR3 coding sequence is TGTGCCAGCACCGGACAGGGGGTCGACGAGCAGTACTTC. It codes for CASTGQGVDEQYF.

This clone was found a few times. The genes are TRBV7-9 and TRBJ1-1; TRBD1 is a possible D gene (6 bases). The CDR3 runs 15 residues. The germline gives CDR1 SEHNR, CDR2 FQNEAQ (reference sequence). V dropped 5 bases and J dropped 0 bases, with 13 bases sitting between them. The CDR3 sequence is CASSIQGEMNTEAFF. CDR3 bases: TGTGCCAGCAGCATACAGGGAGAGATGAACACTGAAGCTTTCTTT.

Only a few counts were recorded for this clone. In DNA, the CDR3 is TGTGCCAGCAGCTCCGGGGAGACCTACAATGAGCAGTTCTTC. Protein sequence: CASSSGETYNEQFF. This rearrangement joins TRBV7-9 to TRBJ2-1; D is perhaps TRBD2 (5 bases). Germline V gives CDR1 SEHNR, CDR2 FQNEAQ (reference sequence). CDR3 size: 14 residues. V was clipped by 4 bases and J by 2 bases, with 9 bases between them. The complete variable domain, with remaining parts taken from reference TRBV7-9 and TRBJ2-1, reads DTGVSQNPRHKITKRGQNVTFRCDPISEHNRLYWYRQTLGQGPEFLTYFQNEAQLEKSRLLSDRFSAERPKGSFSTLEIQRTEQGDSAMYLCASSSGETYNEQFFGPGTRLTVL.

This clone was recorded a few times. CDR3 in DNA: TGCGCCAGCAGCTTATCCTCAGGACAGCTTTTCTACGAGCAGTACTTC. Its translation: CASSLSSGQLFYEQYF. The chain couples TRBV5-1 to TRBJ2-7, with D possibly being TRBD1 (6 bases). Germline V gene sequence: CDR1 SGHRS, CDR2 YFSETQ. The CDR3 consists of 16 residues. V shed 2 bases and J shed 3 bases, with 18 bases lying between them.

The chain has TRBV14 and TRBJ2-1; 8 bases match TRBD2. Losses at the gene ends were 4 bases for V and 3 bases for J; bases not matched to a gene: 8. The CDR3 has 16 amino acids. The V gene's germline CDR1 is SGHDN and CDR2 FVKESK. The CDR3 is CASSPPIGRDYNEQFF. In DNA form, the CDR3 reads TGTGCCAGCAGCCCCCCGATCGGGAGGGACTACAATGAGCAGTTCTTC.

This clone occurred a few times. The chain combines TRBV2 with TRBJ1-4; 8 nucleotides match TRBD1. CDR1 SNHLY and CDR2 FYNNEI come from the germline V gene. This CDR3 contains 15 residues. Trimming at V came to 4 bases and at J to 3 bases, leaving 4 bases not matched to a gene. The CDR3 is CASSAQGASNEKLFF. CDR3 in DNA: TGTGCCAGCAGTGCGCAGGGGGCTTCTAATGAAAAACTGTTTTTT.

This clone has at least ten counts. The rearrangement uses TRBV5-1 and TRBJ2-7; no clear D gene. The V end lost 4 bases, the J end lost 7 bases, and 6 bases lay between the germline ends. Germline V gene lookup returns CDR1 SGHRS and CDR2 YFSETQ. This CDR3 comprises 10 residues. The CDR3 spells CASSPREQYF. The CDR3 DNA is TGCGCCAGCAGCCCCCGGGAGCAGTACTTC.

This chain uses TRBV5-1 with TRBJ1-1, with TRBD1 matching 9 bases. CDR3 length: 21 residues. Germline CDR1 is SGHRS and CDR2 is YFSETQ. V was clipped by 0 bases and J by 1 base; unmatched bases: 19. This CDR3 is CASSLALGSFAGTGKNTEAFF. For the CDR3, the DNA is TGCGCCAGCAGCTTGGCTCTGGGGTCATTTGCAGGGACAGGGAAGAACACTGAAGCTTTCTTT.

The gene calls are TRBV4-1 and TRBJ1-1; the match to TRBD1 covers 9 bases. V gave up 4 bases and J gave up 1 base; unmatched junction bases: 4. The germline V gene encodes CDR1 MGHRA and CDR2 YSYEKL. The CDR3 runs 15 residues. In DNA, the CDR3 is TGCGCCAGCAGCCTCGGGACAGGGCCGAACACTGAAGCTTTCTTT. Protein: CASSLGTGPNTEAFF.

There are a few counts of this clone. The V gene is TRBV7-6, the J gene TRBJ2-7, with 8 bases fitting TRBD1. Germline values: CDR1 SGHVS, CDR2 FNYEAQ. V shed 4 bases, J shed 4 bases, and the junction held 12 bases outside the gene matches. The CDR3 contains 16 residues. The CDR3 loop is CASSSPSGTGLYEQYF. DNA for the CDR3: TGTGCCAGCAGCTCTCCCTCCGGGACAGGCCTATACGAGCAGTACTTC.

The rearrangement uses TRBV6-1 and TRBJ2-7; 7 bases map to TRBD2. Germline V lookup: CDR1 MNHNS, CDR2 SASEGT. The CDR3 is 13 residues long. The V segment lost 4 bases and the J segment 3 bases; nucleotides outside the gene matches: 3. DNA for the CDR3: TGTGCCAGCAGTGGACTAGCCCACTACGAGCAGTACTTC. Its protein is CASSGLAHYEQYF.

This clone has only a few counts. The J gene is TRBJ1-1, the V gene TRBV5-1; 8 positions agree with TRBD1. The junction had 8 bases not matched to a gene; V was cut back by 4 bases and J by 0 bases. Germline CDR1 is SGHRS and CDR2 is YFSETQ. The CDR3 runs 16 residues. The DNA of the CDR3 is TGCGCCAGCAGCGGGGGGACAGGAGTACTGAACACTGAAGCTTTCTTT. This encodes CASSGGTGVLNTEAFF.

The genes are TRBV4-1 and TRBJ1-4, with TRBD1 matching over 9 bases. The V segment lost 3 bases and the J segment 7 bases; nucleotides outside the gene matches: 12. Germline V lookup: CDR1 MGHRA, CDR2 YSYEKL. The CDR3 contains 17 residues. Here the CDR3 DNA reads TGCGCCAGCAGCCAGTATAAGGCCGGGACAGGGAGTGAAAAACTGTTTTTT. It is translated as CASSQYKAGTGSEKLFF.

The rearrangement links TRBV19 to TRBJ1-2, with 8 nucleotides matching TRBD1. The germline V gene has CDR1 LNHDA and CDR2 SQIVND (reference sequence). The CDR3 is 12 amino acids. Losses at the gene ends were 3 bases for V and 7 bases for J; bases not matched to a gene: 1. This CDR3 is CASSITGGGYTF. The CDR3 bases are TGTGCCAGTAGTATTACAGGGGGTGGCTACACCTTC. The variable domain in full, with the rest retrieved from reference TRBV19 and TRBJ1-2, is DGGITQSPKYLFRKEGQNVTLSCEQNLNHDAMYWYRQDPGQGLRLIYYSQIVNDFQKGDIAEGYSVSREKKESFPLTVTSAQKNPTAFYLCASSITGGGYTFGSGTRLTVV.

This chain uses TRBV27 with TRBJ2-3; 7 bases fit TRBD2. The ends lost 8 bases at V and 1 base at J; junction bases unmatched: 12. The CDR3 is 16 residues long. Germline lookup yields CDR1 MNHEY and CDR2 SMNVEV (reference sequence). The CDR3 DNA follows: TGTGCCAGCGGGGGACCTCGGGAGGTGGGCACAGATACGCAGTATTTT. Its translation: CASGGPREVGTDTQYF.

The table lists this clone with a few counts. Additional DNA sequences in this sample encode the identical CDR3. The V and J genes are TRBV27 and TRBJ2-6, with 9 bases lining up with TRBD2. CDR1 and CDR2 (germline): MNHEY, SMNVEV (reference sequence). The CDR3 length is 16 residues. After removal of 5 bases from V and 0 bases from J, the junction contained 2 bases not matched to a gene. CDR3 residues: CASSLAGSSGANVLTF. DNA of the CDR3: TGTGCCAGCAGTCTAGCGGGAAGCTCTGGGGCCAACGTCCTGACTTTC.

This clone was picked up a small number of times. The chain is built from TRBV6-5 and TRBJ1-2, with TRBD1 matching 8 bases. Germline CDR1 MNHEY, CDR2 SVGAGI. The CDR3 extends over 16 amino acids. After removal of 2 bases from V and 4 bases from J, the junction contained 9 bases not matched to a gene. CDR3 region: CASSYVRTGFAYGYTF. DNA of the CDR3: TGTGCCAGCAGTTACGTCAGGACAGGGTTCGCCTATGGCTACACCTTC.

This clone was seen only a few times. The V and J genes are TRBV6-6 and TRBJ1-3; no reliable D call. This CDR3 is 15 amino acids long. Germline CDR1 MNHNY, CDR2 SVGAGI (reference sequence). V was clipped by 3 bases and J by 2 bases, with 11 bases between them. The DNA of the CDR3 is TGTGCCAGCAGTTATCACGAAGAGGCTGGAAACACCATATATTTT. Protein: CASSYHEEAGNTIYF.

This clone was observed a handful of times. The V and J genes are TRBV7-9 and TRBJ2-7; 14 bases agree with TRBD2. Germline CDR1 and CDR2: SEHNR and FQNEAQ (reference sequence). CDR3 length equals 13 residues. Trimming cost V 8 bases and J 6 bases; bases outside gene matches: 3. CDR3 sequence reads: CASGTSGRSEQYF. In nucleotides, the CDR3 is TGTGCCAGCGGGACTAGCGGGAGATCCGAGCAGTACTTC.

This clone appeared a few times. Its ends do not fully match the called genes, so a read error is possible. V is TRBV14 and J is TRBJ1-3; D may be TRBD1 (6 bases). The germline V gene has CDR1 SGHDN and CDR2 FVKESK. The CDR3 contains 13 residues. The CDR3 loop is CASSQDRGSTIYF. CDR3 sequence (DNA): TGTGCCAGCAGCCAAGACAGGGGAAGCACCATATATTTT.

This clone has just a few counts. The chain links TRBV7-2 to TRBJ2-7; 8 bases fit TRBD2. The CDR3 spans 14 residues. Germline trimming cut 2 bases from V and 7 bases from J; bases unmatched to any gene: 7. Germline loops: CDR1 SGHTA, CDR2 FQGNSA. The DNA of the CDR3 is TGTGCCAGCAGCTTAAGAGTCGGGGGGGAGGAGCAGTACTTC. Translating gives CASSLRVGGEEQYF.